Given below is one TCR beta chain in context. Methods used by the authors: How many nucleated cells were present was estimated from reference gene primer amplification. Method: immunoSEQ multiplex PCR; TCRdb's copy keeps in-frame clones and lacks some. The D gene and trimming were derived from the DNA, and the V and J assignments and clone size from that table. The sample has approximately 63,000 clones, roughly 84% seen once; the top ten hold 4.5% to 7%. Germline V gene lookup returns CDR1 SGHAT and CDR2 FQNNGV. This CDR3 is 13 amino acids long. The V end lost 3 bases, the J end lost 2 bases, and 7 bases lay between the germline ends. These data originate in a study of blood T cell repertoires in COVID-19.

The chain combines TRBV11-2 with TRBJ2-5; D is perhaps TRBD1 (5 bases). Sequenced sample: peripheral blood. This TCR was recovered from a woman aged 70 to 79 with acute or convalescent COVID-19. The CDR3 DNA reads as TGTGCCAGCAGCTTGACAGTTCAAGAGACCCAGTACTTC. Its translation is CASSLTVQETQYF.